Described below is a single T cell receptor (beta chain) sequence and its context. What it binds is unknown. This entry is derived from a study of identical twins. Study-level points and caveats: The more abundant beta clonotypes in cord blood had fewer insertions, and memory repertoires did not show this.

TCRdb itself ran the 5' RACE reads through MiXCR, one entry per CDR3 protein. The table includes roughly 720,000 distinct CDR3 sequences, 18% detected once. Trimming left V 3 bases short and J 4 bases short, with 12 bases between. The CDR3 is 14 residues long. CDR1 and CDR2 (germline): SQVTM, ANQGSEA. The same data also went into a second study, on T cells expressing NK-cell markers. That paper states: In the group of eight sequenced donors, seven were HCMV-seropositive and one was seronegative.

The J gene is TRBJ2-2, the V gene TRBV29-1; D is unresolved. Source material: PBMCs. The TCR comes from a woman younger than 30 in good health. CDR3 bases: TGCAGCGTTGACATGGGCAGACCCACCGGGGAGCTGTTTTTT. Its translation: CSVDMGRPTGELFF.